The present T cell receptor (beta chain) was sequenced within a study of blood T cell repertoires in COVID-19. Assay used: immunoSEQ multiplex PCR; TCRdb lists only in-frame clones, some missing. The repertoire holds hundreds of thousands of clones, around nine tenths seen once, with 3% to 3.5% in the top ten. The germline V gene encodes CDR1 MNHNY and CDR2 SVGAGI (reference sequence). This CDR3 contains 14 residues. V lost 4 bases and J 4 bases, leaving 12 bases between the germline ends. The clonotype comes from a man between 18 and 35 years old with active or convalescent COVID-19. Sequencing was performed on peripheral blood. The chain is built from TRBV6-6 and TRBJ2-3, with D perhaps matching TRBD2 (6 bases). DNA for the CDR3: TGTGCCAGCAGTTCTCCGACTAGTCCAGATACGCAGTATTTT. Protein product: CASSSPTSPDTQYF.